The sequence of this TCR beta chain was determined in a study of cytomegalovirus exposure and HLA in healthy donors. Study results and caveats: According to the study, around 150 TCR beta chains were cytomegalovirus-associated.

Sequencing used immunoSEQ multiplex PCR; TCRdb keeps in-frame clones, though not all of them. Among about 220,000 clones listed, approximately 83% were seen once. A remark on this clone: What it binds is unknown.

CDR3 length equals 12 residues. Germline CDR1 is MNHEY and CDR2 is SVGAGI. The germline V and J ends were trimmed by 5 bases and 2 bases, with 6 bases remaining between them. The clonotype originates from a woman aged 25 to 39 in good health and CMV-seropositive. This chain joins TRBV6-5 and TRBJ1-1; D remains unclear. Sequenced sample: PBMCs. CDR3 nucleotide sequence: TGTGCCAGCAGTAAGGACAACACTGAAGCTTTCTTT. Its translation: CASSKDNTEAFF.